This passage covers 25 T cell receptor beta chains from one sample sequenced in a study of blood T cell repertoires in COVID-19. Generated by immunoSEQ multiplex PCR, the TCRdb table keeps only in-frame clones and is missing some. The sample lists about 210,000 clones; about 88% were seen once. The sample taken for sequencing was peripheral blood. The receptors shown here come from a man aged 40-49 years with acute or convalescent COVID-19.

The chain couples TRBV3-1 (or the pseudogene TRBV3-2) to TRBJ2-3; TRBD2 agrees at 11 bases. V was pared by 8 bases and J by 2 bases, with 6 bases of the junction left unmatched. The germline V gene has CDR1 LGHDT and CDR2 YNNKEL (reference sequence). The length of the CDR3 is 15 residues. The CDR3 is CASETSGGNTDTQYF. The CDR3 nucleotides are TGTGCCAGCGAAACTAGCGGGGGTAACACAGATACGCAGTATTTT.

This rearrangement joins TRBV7-2 to TRBJ1-1; the match to TRBD1 covers 11 bases. Germline assignment: CDR1 SGHTA and CDR2 FQGNSA. The CDR3 totals 15 residues. After removal of 6 bases from V and 4 bases from J, the junction contained 7 bases not matched to a gene. CDR3: CASSFTGTGGTEAFF. The CDR3 DNA sequence: TGTGCCAGCAGTTTCACCGGGACAGGGGGCACTGAAGCTTTCTTT. Full variable domain (missing parts from reference TRBV7-2 and TRBJ1-1): GAGVSQSPSNKVTEKGKDVELRCDPISGHTALYWYRQSLGQGLEFLIYFQGNSAPDKSGLPSDRFSAERTGGSVSTLTIQRTQQEDSAVYLCASSFTGTGGTEAFFGQGTRLTVV.

This clone was recorded only once. V gene TRBV6-2 or TRBV6-3 combines with J gene TRBJ2-2, with 8 bases lining up with TRBD2. Germline CDR1 and CDR2: MNHEY and SVGEGT. Trimming took 0 bases from V and 4 from J; bases not matched to a gene: 7. The CDR3 spans 17 residues. The CDR3 sequence: CASSYSVLADITGELFF. In DNA form, the CDR3 reads TGTGCCAGCAGTTACTCGGTACTAGCGGACATCACCGGGGAGCTGTTTTTT.

This clone was counted between two and nine times. The V call is TRBV3-1 (or the pseudogene TRBV3-2), the J call TRBJ2-5; 14 nucleotides line up with TRBD2. V was pared by 5 bases and J by 5 bases, with 13 bases of the junction left unmatched. The CDR3 spans 18 residues. CDR1 is LGHDT, CDR2 YNNKEL, per germline (reference sequence). CDR3 coding DNA: TGTGCCAGCAGCTCGGGACTAGCGGGAGTGGGGGGAAGGGAGACCCAGTACTTC. This translates into CASSSGLAGVGGRETQYF.

The chain joins TRBV7-2 to TRBJ2-5; 8 bases agree with TRBD2. Germline CDR1 reads SGHTA; CDR2 reads FQGNSA. J lost 4 bases, V lost 1 base, and 11 bases had no gene match. This CDR3 has 17 amino acids. In DNA, the CDR3 is TGTGCCAGCAGCTTAGTGGGCCCAGCGGGGGCGGGAGAGACCCAGTACTTC. Its translation is CASSLVGPAGAGETQYF.

The V gene is TRBV13, the J gene TRBJ2-2, with 7 positions matching TRBD1. CDR1 is PRHDT and CDR2 is FYEKMQ in the germline V gene (reference sequence). Losses at the gene ends were 0 bases for V and 1 base for J; bases not matched to a gene: 2. This CDR3 contains 16 residues. The CDR3 DNA reads TGTGCCAGCAGCTTAGGGACAGGGTTGAACACCGGGGAGCTGTTTTTT. This translates into CASSLGTGLNTGELFF. Looking up the rest from reference TRBV13 and TRBJ2-2 gives the full variable domain: AAGVIQSPRHLIKEKRETATLKCYPIPRHDTVYWYQQGPGQDPQFLISFYEKMQSDKGSIPDRFSAQQFSDYHSELNMSSLELGDSALYFCASSLGTGLNTGELFFGEGSRLTVL.

The chain links TRBV19 to TRBJ2-5, with 8 bases aligning to TRBD2. The trim removed 3 bases at V and 5 bases at J, leaving 8 bases unmatched. Looked up from germline, CDR1 is LNHDA and CDR2 is SQIVND (reference sequence). The CDR3 totals 15 residues. CDR3 coding DNA: TGTGCCAGTAGTATGGTCGGGGGGGCCGGTGAGACCCAGTACTTC. Amino acids: CASSMVGGAGETQYF.

This chain uses TRBV3-1 (or the pseudogene TRBV3-2) with TRBJ2-6; 12 nucleotides align to TRBD2. Trimming cost V 6 bases and J 11 bases; bases outside gene matches: 5. Germline CDR1 reads LGHDT; CDR2 reads YNNKEL (reference sequence). CDR3 length equals 14 residues. The CDR3 sequence is CASSYRLAGDVLTF. CDR3 in DNA: TGTGCCAGCAGTTATAGACTAGCGGGGGACGTCCTGACTTTC.

This chain links TRBV10-3 with TRBJ1-5; the D gene is possibly TRBD1 (5 bases). This CDR3 comprises 15 residues. Germline CDR1 ENHRY, CDR2 SYGVKD. V was trimmed by 4 bases and J by 3 bases, leaving 13 bases between them. For the CDR3, the DNA is TGTGCCATCAGTGGTGTGTTAGGGGACAATCAGCCCCAGCATTTT. Translation gives CAISGVLGDNQPQHF.

CDR3 in amino acids: CASSHEQGHNQPQHF. As DNA, the CDR3 is TGTGCCAGCAGTCACGAACAGGGACACAATCAGCCCCAGCATTTT. The chain has TRBV2 and TRBJ1-5; tentatively, D is TRBD1 (6 bases). The CDR3 totals 15 residues. Germline V lookup: CDR1 SNHLY, CDR2 FYNNEI. With 5 bases removed from V and 3 bases from J, the gap between germline ends came to 14 bases.

The V gene is TRBV27, the J gene TRBJ1-5; no definite D call. Germline lookup yields CDR1 MNHEY and CDR2 SMNVEV (reference sequence). The CDR3 extends over 13 amino acids. Trimming removed 6 bases from V and 5 bases from J, with 11 bases in between. In DNA, the CDR3 is TGTGCCAGCAGCTTAGCTACCCATCAGCCCCAGCATTTT. Amino acid sequence: CASSLATHQPQHF.

This clone was seen a handful of times. The genes are TRBV6-6 and TRBJ2-3, with TRBD1 as a possible D gene (6 bases). V lost 7 bases and J 0 bases, leaving 14 bases between the germline ends. This CDR3 is built from 15 residues. Germline values: CDR1 MNHNY, CDR2 SVGAGI (reference sequence). CDR3 region: CASNGYRASTDTQYF. CDR3 DNA sequence: TGTGCCAGCAATGGATACAGGGCAAGCACAGATACGCAGTATTTT.

This clone appeared a single time. This sequence joins TRBV3-1 (or the pseudogene TRBV3-2) and TRBJ2-7, with 11 bases fitting TRBD2. The germline gives CDR1 LGHDT, CDR2 YNNKEL (reference sequence). There are 15 residues in the CDR3. Trimming at V came to 5 bases and at J to 4 bases, leaving 7 bases not matched to a gene. The CDR3: CASSKTSGAVYEQYF. The CDR3 nucleotides read TGTGCCAGCAGCAAGACTAGCGGGGCGGTATACGAGCAGTACTTC.

The chain uses TRBV27 and TRBJ1-1; the D gene is possibly TRBD1 (6 bases). The CDR3 covers 14 residues. V was shortened by 6 bases and J by 5 bases, with 16 bases between the two germline ends. The germline gives CDR1 MNHEY, CDR2 SMNVEV (reference sequence). This chain's CDR3 is CASRSWGRGTEAFF. CDR3 DNA sequence: TGTGCCAGCAGATCCTGGGGGAGGGGGACTGAAGCTTTCTTT.

The chain carries TRBV6-2 or TRBV6-3 and TRBJ2-7; a possible D gene is TRBD1 (5 bases). This CDR3 region has 13 residues. The germline V gene has CDR1 MNHEY and CDR2 SVGEGT. V was pared by 5 bases and J by 3 bases, with 11 bases between. CDR3 DNA sequence: TGTGCCAGCAGTGACAGATTCGACTACGAGCAGTACTTC. Amino acid sequence: CASSDRFDYEQYF.

The chain is built from TRBV6-5 and TRBJ1-2, with 8 bases fitting TRBD1. The CDR3 totals 13 residues. Germline lookup yields CDR1 MNHEY and CDR2 SVGAGI. Germline trimming cut 5 bases from V and 4 bases from J; bases unmatched to any gene: 3. The CDR3 sequence: CASSNRGTYGYTF. The CDR3 DNA reads TGTGCCAGCAGTAACAGGGGGACCTATGGCTACACCTTC.

This chain joins TRBV2 and TRBJ2-7; 7 nucleotides match TRBD1. V dropped 6 bases and J dropped 1; count of bases not matched to a gene: 6. CDR1 is SNHLY, CDR2 FYNNEI, per germline. This CDR3 is built from 14 residues. CDR3 amino acids: CASRWDSQSYEQYF. In nucleotides, the CDR3 is TGTGCCAGCAGGTGGGACAGTCAGTCCTACGAGCAGTACTTC. The complete variable domain, with remaining parts taken from reference TRBV2 and TRBJ2-7, reads EPEVTQTPSHQVTQMGQEVILRCVPISNHLYFYWYRQILGQKVEFLVSFYNNEISEKSEIFDDQFSVERPDGSNFTLKIRSTKLEDSAMYFCASRWDSQSYEQYFGPGTRLTVT.

The rearrangement links TRBV4-1 to TRBJ2-7, with TRBD1 identical over 8 bases. The CDR3 totals 15 residues. V trimming: 4 bases; J trimming: 4 bases; junction bases outside the gene matches: 9. Germline-derived CDR1 and CDR2 are MGHRA and YSYEKL. Here the CDR3 DNA reads TGCGCCAGCAGCCTCACTCAGGACAGGGAATACGAGCAGTACTTC. This encodes CASSLTQDREYEQYF.

The J gene is TRBJ2-5, the V gene TRBV27; 8 bases align to TRBD1. This CDR3 has 16 amino acids. Germline CDR1 MNHEY, CDR2 SMNVEV (reference sequence). The J segment lost 0 bases and the V segment lost 5 bases, leaving 8 bases of the junction unmatched. DNA for the CDR3: TGTGCCAGCAGTACCCGGGACAGGCGGTACCAAGAGACCCAGTACTTC. Translating gives CASSTRDRRYQETQYF.

The chain recombines TRBV29-1 with TRBJ2-3, with D hard to call. V shed 7 bases and J shed 1 base, with 9 bases lying between them. This CDR3 region has 12 residues. Germline V lookup: CDR1 SQVTM, CDR2 ANQGSEA. The CDR3 nucleotides read TGCAGCGCCCCCCGGGGCACAGATACGCAGTATTTT. Protein product: CSAPRGTDTQYF.

This clone was recorded a few times. The chain uses TRBV6-1 and TRBJ2-5, with TRBD2 identical over 10 bases. The CDR3 loop spans 16 amino acids. V shed 4 bases, J shed 5 bases, and the junction held 10 bases outside the gene matches. Germline V gene data show CDR1 as MNHNS and CDR2 as SASEGT. The CDR3 loop reads CASSVGSGAGGETQYF. The CDR3 nucleotides are TGTGCCAGCAGTGTGGGTAGCGGAGCGGGGGGGGAGACCCAGTACTTC.

J is TRBJ2-7 and V is TRBV6-2 or TRBV6-3, with TRBD2 identical over 8 bases. J gave up 0 bases and V 4 bases, and 2 bases lay outside the gene matches. Germline assignment: CDR1 MNHEY and CDR2 SVGEGT. The CDR3 has 14 amino acids. The CDR3 region has the DNA TGTGCCAGCAGTTTAGCGGGGTTCTCCTACGAGCAGTACTTC. This encodes CASSLAGFSYEQYF.

This clone appeared once. J is TRBJ2-7 and V is TRBV30; 8 bases fit TRBD2. Germline assignment: CDR1 GTSNPN and CDR2 SVGIG (reference sequence). The CDR3 length is 12 residues. Trimming at V came to 7 bases and at J to 5 bases, leaving 7 bases not matched to a gene. The CDR3 nucleotides read TGTGCCTCGACTCGGGGGGGCCACGAGCAGTACTTC. Translating gives CASTRGGHEQYF.

The J gene is TRBJ2-1, the V gene TRBV3-1 (or the pseudogene TRBV3-2), with 12 bases fitting TRBD2. Unmatched junction bases numbered 7, after V lost 5 bases and J lost 2 bases. This CDR3 region has 17 residues. The germline V gene encodes CDR1 LGHDT and CDR2 YNNKEL (reference sequence). CDR3 coding DNA: TGTGCCAGCAGCGGGGCTAGCGGGAGGGGGACCTACAATGAGCAGTTCTTC. Its translation is CASSGASGRGTYNEQFF.

The rearrangement joins TRBV7-3 to TRBJ1-2; TRBD1 aligns across 7 bases. This CDR3 has 13 amino acids. Trimming took 5 bases from V and 4 from J; bases not matched to a gene: 4. Germline CDR1 is SGHTA and CDR2 is FQGTGA. The CDR3 region is CASSADRLYGYTF. In nucleotides, the CDR3 is TGTGCCAGCAGCGCGGACAGGCTCTATGGCTACACCTTC. Full variable domain (remainder filled in from reference TRBV7-3 and TRBJ1-2): GAGVSQTPSNKVTEKGKYVELRCDPISGHTALYWYRQSLGQGPEFLIYFQGTGAADDSGLPNDRFFAVRPEGSVSTLKIQRTERGDSAVYLCASSADRLYGYTFGSGTRLTVV.